This T cell receptor beta chain was documented in a study of tumor-infiltrating lymphocytes in primary liver carcinoma. Broader study findings: Tumor-adjacent and tumor-blood pairs displayed less overlap than did pairs of tumor regions.

Notes on this clonotype: Its target is unknown.

Trimming stripped 5 bases from V and 6 bases from J, with 19 bases between. Per germline, CDR1 SGHAT and CDR2 FQNNGV. This CDR3 has 15 residues. Total RNA (around 500 ng) served as template for TCR beta cDNA synthesis primed by a constant-region primer. Sequencing libraries for TCR beta derived from three nested multiplex PCR rounds that used slightly modified ARM-PCR. The first two PCR rounds used TRBV1-TRBV30 forward primers with a C-beta reverse primer, around 10 cycles each. TCRdb called the multiplex PCR reads again in MiXCR, with one record for every CDR3 protein. Counted here are about 330,000 distinct CDR3 sequences, less than 65% occurring once; the ten biggest clones make up roughly 6%. Unsorted whole blood served as the source of blood RNA, and germline DNA was extracted as well. Preoperatively, around 3.6 milliliters of peripheral blood were collected.

The clonotype originates from a man in his forties with primary liver carcinoma and hepatitis B virus infection. Specimen: peripheral blood. This chain joins TRBV11-2 and TRBJ1-1; a weak D match, TRBD1 (5 bases). Here the CDR3 DNA reads TGTGCCAGCAGCCGGGAGGGGAAAGGGTCGCCTGAAGCTTTCTTT. It encodes CASSREGKGSPEAFF.